The 16 T cell receptor beta chains reported below all come from one sample, sequenced in a study of blood T cell repertoires in COVID-19. TCRdb keeps only in-frame clones here, not all; method: immunoSEQ multiplex PCR. The repertoire holds 150,000 to 200,000 clones, with around 78% as singletons. Sequencing was done on a sample of peripheral blood. The receptors derive from a woman over 75 with active or convalescent COVID-19.

The rearrangement links TRBV6-5 to TRBJ1-3; the match to TRBD1 covers 11 bases. The CDR3 extends over 16 amino acids. Trimming cost V 1 base and J 4 bases; bases outside gene matches: 3. From germline, CDR1 is MNHEY and CDR2 SVGAGI. Here the CDR3 DNA reads TGTGCCAGCAGTTACTTGGACAGGGGGCCCGGAAACACCATATATTTT. Translating gives CASSYLDRGPGNTIYF.

V usage is TRBV18 and J usage is TRBJ1-6; unclear D gene. This CDR3 is built from 14 residues. The germline V and J ends were trimmed by 3 bases and 4 bases, with 7 bases remaining between them. CDR1 is KGHSH, CDR2 LQKENI, per germline. DNA of the CDR3: TGTGCCAGCTCACCTTCCGGGTATAATTCACCCCTCCACTTT. Translated: CASSPSGYNSPLHF.

The chain uses TRBV15 and TRBJ2-1; D uncertain. V was trimmed by 0 bases and J by 4 bases, leaving 10 bases between them. CDR3 length equals 15 residues. CDR1 and CDR2 from the germline V gene are LNHNV and YYDKDF (reference sequence). CDR3: CATSREYGVYNEQFF. The CDR3 DNA is TGTGCCACCAGCAGAGAGTATGGAGTATACAATGAGCAGTTCTTC.

The gene calls are TRBV6-5 and TRBJ2-7; D is unclear. From germline, CDR1 is MNHEY and CDR2 SVGAGI. The CDR3 spans 13 residues. V lost 0 bases and J 0 bases, leaving 3 bases between the germline ends. The DNA for the CDR3 is TGTGCCAGCAGTTACTCGGCCTCCTACGAGCAGTACTTC. It specifies CASSYSASYEQYF.

The rearrangement links TRBV4-1 to TRBJ2-5; TRBD2 agrees at 8 bases. The CDR3 has 14 residues. Germline V gives CDR1 MGHRA, CDR2 YSYEKL. V was clipped by 3 bases and J by 2 bases; unmatched bases: 2. The CDR3: CASSQPGGQETQYF. The CDR3 DNA is TGCGCCAGCAGCCAGCCGGGGGGGCAAGAGACCCAGTACTTC.

This chain joins TRBV18 and TRBJ2-5; TRBD2 agrees at 12 bases. V lost 3 bases, J lost 5 bases, and 7 bases stayed unmatched. The V gene's germline CDR1 is KGHSH and CDR2 LQKENI. This CDR3 region has 16 residues. The CDR3 spells CASSPYRLAGVETQYF. CDR3 bases: TGTGCCAGCTCACCCTACCGACTAGCGGGGGTGGAGACCCAGTACTTC.

The CDR3 sequence: CASSEAAGDTDTQYF. For the CDR3, the DNA is TGTGCCAGCAGTGAGGCGGCGGGGGACACAGATACGCAGTATTTT. V usage is TRBV6-1 and J usage is TRBJ2-3; 7 bases map to TRBD2. CDR3 length: 15 residues. Germline V gene lookup returns CDR1 MNHNS and CDR2 SASEGT. J was trimmed by 2 bases and V by 3 bases; bases with no gene match: 5.

The CDR3 protein is CASSGYSGVGEKLFF. DNA of the CDR3: TGTGCCAGCAGCGGATATTCAGGGGTGGGGGAAAAACTGTTTTTT. This chain joins TRBV9 and TRBJ1-4; TRBD1 might be the D (6 bases). This CDR3 has 15 amino acids. V shed 3 bases and J shed 8 bases, with 17 bases lying between them. CDR1 SGDLS and CDR2 YYNGEE come from the germline V gene. Variable domain in full (rest from reference TRBV9 and TRBJ1-4): DSGVTQTPKHLITATGQRVTLRCSPRSGDLSVYWYQQSLDQGLQFLIQYYNGEERAKGNILERFSAQQFPDLHSELNLSSLELGDSALYFCASSGYSGVGEKLFFGSGTQLSVL.

The rearrangement links TRBV29-1 to TRBJ1-1, with 9 bases identical to TRBD1. Germline values: CDR1 SQVTM, CDR2 ANQGSEA. V lost 0 bases to trimming and J lost 0 bases; unmatched junction nucleotides: 17. CDR3 length equals 20 residues. The CDR3: CSVEDGGQGPRGPMNTEAFF. Written as DNA, the CDR3 is TGCAGCGTTGAAGACGGGGGACAGGGCCCCAGGGGCCCCATGAACACTGAAGCTTTCTTT.

This rearrangement joins TRBV5-5 to TRBJ2-5; the D gene is possibly TRBD2 (7 bases). Trimming shortened V by 4 bases and J by 2 bases, and 12 bases separated the two germline ends. CDR1 is SGHKS and CDR2 is YYEKEE in the germline V gene (reference sequence). This CDR3 comprises 14 residues. Here the CDR3 DNA reads TGTGCCAGCAGCCCAGGGGACTATCAAGAGACCCAGTACTTC. Protein product: CASSPGDYQETQYF.

The chain uses TRBV28 and TRBJ2-2; D unclear. Germline lookup yields CDR1 MDHEN and CDR2 SYDVKM. CDR3 length equals 14 residues. V was trimmed by 5 bases and J by 3 bases, leaving 10 bases between them. CDR3 loop: CASSPQIYTGELFF. DNA for the CDR3: TGTGCCAGCAGTCCGCAGATCTACACCGGGGAGCTGTTTTTT.

The genes are TRBV3-1 (or the pseudogene TRBV3-2) and TRBJ2-3, with TRBD2 matching over 7 bases. V lost 5 bases, J lost 6 bases, and 11 bases stayed unmatched. The CDR3 is made up of 15 amino acids. The germline V gene encodes CDR1 LGHDT and CDR2 YNNKEL (reference sequence). CDR3 DNA sequence: TGTGCCAGCAGCACAAGGACTAGTCTCGCGGATACGCAGTATTTT. This translates into CASSTRTSLADTQYF.

This clone has more than one count but fewer than ten. The chain combines TRBV10-3 with TRBJ1-2; weak D call: TRBD1 (6 bases). Trimming removed 10 bases from V and 1 base from J, with 16 bases in between. CDR1 is ENHRY and CDR2 is SYGVKD in the germline V gene. This CDR3 comprises 14 residues. CDR3 nucleotides: TGTGCCACCCTGGGGGCAGTAAATAACTATGGCTACACCTTC. Amino acid sequence: CATLGAVNNYGYTF.

This chain uses TRBV6-5 with TRBJ1-1; D is unclear. Germline assignment: CDR1 MNHEY and CDR2 SVGAGI. The CDR3 sequence is 13 residues long. V lost 4 bases, J lost 5 bases, and 11 bases lay in between. The CDR3 region has the DNA TGTGCCAGCAGTTTCCGACGGAGGACTGAAGCTTTCTTT. Its translation is CASSFRRRTEAFF.

The chain is built from TRBV27 and TRBJ2-1; D perhaps matches TRBD2 (7 bases). The CDR3 has 15 amino acids. Germline V CDR1 and CDR2: MNHEY, SMNVEV (reference sequence). Trimming removed 6 bases from V and 3 bases from J, with 15 bases in between. Here the CDR3 reads CASSLGGGFYNEQFF. Written as DNA, the CDR3 is TGTGCCAGCAGCCTTGGGGGGGGCTTCTACAATGAGCAGTTCTTC.

This chain connects TRBV11-2 to TRBJ1-2; 7 bases fit TRBD1. CDR3 length: 13 amino acids. V was pared by 7 bases and J by 2 bases, with 4 bases of the junction left unmatched. Germline CDR1 SGHAT, CDR2 FQNNGV. CDR3 sequence (DNA): TGTGCCAGCAAGTCGACAGGGAACTATGGCTACACCTTC. This sequence encodes CASKSTGNYGYTF.